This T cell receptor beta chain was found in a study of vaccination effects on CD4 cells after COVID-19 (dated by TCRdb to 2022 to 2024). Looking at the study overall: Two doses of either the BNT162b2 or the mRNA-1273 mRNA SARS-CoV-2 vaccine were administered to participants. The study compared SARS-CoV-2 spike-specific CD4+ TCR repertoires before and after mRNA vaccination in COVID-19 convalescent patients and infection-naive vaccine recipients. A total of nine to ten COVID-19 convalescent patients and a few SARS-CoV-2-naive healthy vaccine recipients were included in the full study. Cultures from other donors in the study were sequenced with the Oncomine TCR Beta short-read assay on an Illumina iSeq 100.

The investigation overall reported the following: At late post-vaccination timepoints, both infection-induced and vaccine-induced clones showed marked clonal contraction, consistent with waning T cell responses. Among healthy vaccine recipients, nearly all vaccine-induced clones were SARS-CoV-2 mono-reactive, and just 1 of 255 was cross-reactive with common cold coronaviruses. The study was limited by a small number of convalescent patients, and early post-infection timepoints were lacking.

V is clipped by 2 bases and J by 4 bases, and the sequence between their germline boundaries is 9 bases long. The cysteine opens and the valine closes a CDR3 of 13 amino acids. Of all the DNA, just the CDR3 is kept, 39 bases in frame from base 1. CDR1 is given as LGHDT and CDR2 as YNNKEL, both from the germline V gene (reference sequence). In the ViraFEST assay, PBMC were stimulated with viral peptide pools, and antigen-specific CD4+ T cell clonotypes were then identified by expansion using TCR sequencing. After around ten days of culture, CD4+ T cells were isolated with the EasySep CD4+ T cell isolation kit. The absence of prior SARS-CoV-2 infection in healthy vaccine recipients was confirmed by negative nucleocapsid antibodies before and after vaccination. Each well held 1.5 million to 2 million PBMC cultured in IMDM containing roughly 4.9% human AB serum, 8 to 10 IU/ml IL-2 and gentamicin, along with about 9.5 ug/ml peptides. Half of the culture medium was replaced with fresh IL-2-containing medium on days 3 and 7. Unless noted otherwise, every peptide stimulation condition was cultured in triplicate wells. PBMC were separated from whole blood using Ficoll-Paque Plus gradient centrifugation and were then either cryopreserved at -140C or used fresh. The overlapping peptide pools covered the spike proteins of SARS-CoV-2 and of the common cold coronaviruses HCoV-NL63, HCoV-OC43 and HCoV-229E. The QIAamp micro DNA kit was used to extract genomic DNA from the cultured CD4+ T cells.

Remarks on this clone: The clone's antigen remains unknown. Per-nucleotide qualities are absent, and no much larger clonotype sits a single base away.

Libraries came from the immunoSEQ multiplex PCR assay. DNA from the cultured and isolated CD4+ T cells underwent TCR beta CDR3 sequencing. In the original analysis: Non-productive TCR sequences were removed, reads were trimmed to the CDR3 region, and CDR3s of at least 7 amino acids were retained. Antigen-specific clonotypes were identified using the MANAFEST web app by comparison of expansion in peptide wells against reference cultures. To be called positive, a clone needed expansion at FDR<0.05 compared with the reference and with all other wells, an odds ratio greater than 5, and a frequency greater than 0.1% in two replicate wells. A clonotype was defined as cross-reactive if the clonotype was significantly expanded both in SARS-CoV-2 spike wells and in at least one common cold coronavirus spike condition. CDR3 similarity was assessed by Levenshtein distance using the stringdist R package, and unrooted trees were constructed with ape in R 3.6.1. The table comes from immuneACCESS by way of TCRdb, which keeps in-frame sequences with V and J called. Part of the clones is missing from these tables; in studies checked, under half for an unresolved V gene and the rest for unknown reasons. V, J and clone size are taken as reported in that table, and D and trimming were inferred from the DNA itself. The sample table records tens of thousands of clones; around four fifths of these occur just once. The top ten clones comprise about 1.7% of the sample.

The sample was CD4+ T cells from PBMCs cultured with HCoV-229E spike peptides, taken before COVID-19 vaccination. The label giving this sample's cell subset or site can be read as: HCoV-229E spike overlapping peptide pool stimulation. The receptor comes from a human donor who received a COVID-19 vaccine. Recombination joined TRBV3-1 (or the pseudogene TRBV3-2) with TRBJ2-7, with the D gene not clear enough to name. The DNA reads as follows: TGTGCCAGCAGCCAATCGTGGGGTTACGAGCAGTACGTC. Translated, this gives CASSQSWGYEQYV.